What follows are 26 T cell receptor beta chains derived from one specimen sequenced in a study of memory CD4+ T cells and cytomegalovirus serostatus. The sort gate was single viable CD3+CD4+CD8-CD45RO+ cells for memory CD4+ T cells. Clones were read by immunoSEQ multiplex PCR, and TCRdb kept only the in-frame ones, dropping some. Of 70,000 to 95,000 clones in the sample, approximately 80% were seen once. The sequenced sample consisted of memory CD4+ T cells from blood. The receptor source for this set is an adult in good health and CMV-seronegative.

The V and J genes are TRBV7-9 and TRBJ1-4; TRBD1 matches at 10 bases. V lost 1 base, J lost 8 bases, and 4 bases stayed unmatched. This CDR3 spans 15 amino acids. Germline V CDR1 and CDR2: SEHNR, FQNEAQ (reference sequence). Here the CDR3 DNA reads TGTGCCAGCAGCTTAGGGGACAGGGGAGAGGAAAAACTGTTTTTT. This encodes CASSLGDRGEEKLFF.

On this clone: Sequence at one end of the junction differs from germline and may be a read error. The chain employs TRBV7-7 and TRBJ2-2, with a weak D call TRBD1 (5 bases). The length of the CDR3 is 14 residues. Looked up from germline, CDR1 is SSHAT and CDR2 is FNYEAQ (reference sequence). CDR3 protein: CASSYGQNTGELFF. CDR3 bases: TGTGCTAGCAGCTACGGACAAAACACCGGGGAGCTGTTTTTT.

The CDR3: CASSIGQVGKTQYF. CDR3 DNA sequence: TGCGCCAGCAGCATAGGACAGGTTGGGAAGACCCAGTACTTC. The rearrangement uses TRBV5-1 and TRBJ2-5, with 7 bases lining up with TRBD1. This CDR3 is 14 amino acids long. Germline-derived CDR1 and CDR2 are SGHRS and YFSETQ. The ends lost 4 bases at V and 6 bases at J; junction bases unmatched: 9. The variable domain in full, with the rest retrieved from reference TRBV5-1 and TRBJ2-5, is KAGVTQTPRYLIKTRGQQVTLSCSPISGHRSVSWYQQTPGQGLQFLFEYFSETQRNKGNFPGRFSGRQFSNSRSEMNVSTLELGDSALYLCASSIGQVGKTQYFGPGTRLLVL.

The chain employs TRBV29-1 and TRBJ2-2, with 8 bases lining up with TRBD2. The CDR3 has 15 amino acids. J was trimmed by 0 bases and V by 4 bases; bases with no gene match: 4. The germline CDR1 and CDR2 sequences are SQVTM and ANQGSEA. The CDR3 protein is CSVVPRGANTGELFF. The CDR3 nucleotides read TGCAGCGTTGTTCCGCGGGGGGCGAACACCGGGGAGCTGTTTTTT.

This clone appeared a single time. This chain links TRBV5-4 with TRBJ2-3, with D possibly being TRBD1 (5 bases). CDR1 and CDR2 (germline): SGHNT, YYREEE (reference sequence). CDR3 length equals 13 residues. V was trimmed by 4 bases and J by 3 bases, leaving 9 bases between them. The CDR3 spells CASSTTVTDTQYF. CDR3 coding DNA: TGTGCCAGCAGCACGACAGTTACAGATACGCAGTATTTT.

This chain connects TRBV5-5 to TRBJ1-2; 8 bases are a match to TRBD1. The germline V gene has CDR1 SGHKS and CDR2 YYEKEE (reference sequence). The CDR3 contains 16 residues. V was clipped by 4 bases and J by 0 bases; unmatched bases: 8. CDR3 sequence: CASSPKTGGANYGYTF. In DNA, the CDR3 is TGTGCCAGCAGCCCCAAAACAGGGGGAGCTAACTATGGCTACACCTTC. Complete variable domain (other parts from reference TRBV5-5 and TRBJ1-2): DAGVTQSPTHLIKTRGQQVTLRCSPISGHKSVSWYQQVLGQGPQFIFQYYEKEERGRGNFPDRFSARQFPNYSSELNVNALLLGDSALYLCASSPKTGGANYGYTFGSGTRLTVV.

CDR3 sequence: CASTGTGNTEAFF. CDR3 nucleotides: TGTGCCAGCACCGGGACAGGGAACACTGAAGCTTTCTTT. The chain is built from TRBV27 and TRBJ1-1; 8 bases are a match to TRBD1. Trimming at V came to 7 bases and at J to 1 base, leaving 2 bases not matched to a gene. The germline CDR1 and CDR2 sequences are MNHEY and SMNVEV (reference sequence). The length of the CDR3 is 13 residues.

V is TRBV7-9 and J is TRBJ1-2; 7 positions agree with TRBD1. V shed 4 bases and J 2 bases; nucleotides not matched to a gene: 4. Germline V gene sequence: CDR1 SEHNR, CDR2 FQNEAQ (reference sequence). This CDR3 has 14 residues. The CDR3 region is CASSSMGQNYGYTF. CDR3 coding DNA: TGTGCCAGCAGCTCCATGGGACAGAACTATGGCTACACCTTC.

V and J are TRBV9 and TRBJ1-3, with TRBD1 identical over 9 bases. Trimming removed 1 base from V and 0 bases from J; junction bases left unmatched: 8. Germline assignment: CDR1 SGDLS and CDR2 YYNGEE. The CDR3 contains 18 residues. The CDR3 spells CASSVTGGLTNSGNTIYF. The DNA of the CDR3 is TGTGCCAGCAGCGTAACAGGGGGCTTAACGAACTCTGGAAACACCATATATTTT.

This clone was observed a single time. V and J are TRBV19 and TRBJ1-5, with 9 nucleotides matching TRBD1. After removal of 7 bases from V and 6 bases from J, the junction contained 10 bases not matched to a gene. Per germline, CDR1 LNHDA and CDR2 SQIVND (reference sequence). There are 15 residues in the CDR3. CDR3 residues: CASTPDRGVGQPQHF. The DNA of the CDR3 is TGTGCCAGTACCCCAGACAGGGGGGTCGGTCAGCCCCAGCATTTT.

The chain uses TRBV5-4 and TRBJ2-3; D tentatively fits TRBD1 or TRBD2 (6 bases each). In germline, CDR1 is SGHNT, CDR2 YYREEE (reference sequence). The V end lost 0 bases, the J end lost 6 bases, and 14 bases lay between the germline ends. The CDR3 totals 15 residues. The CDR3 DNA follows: TGTGCCAGCAGCTTGGAGGGGGATCGGGGGGATACGCAGTATTTT. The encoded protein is CASSLEGDRGDTQYF. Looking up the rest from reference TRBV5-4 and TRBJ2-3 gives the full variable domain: ETGVTQSPTHLIKTRGQQVTLRCSSQSGHNTVSWYQQALGQGPQFIFQYYREEENGRGNFPPRFSGLQFPNYSSELNVNALELDDSALYLCASSLEGDRGDTQYFGPGTRLTVL.

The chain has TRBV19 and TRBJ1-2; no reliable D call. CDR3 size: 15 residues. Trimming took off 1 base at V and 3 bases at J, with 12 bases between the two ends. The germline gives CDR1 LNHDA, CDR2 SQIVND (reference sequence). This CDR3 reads CASSIVGPGDYGYTF. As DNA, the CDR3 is TGTGCCAGTAGTATAGTAGGCCCCGGTGACTATGGCTACACCTTC.

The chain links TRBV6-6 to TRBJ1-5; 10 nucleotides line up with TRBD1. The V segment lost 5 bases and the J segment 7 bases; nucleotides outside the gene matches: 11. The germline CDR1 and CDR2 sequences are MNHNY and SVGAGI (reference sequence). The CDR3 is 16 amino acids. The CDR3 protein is CASSNPGQGSRQPQHF. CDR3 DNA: TGTGCCAGCAGTAACCCGGGACAGGGGAGTCGACAGCCCCAGCATTTT.

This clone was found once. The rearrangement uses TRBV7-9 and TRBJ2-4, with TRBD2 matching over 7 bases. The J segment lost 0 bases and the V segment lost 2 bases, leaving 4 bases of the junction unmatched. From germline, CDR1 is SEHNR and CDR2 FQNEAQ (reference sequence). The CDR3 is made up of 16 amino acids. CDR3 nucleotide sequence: TGTGCCAGCAGCTTATCAGGCGGGGGAGCCAAAAACATTCAGTACTTC. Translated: CASSLSGGGAKNIQYF. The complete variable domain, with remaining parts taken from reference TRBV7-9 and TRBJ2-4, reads DTGVSQNPRHKITKRGQNVTFRCDPISEHNRLYWYRQTLGQGPEFLTYFQNEAQLEKSRLLSDRFSAERPKGSFSTLEIQRTEQGDSAMYLCASSLSGGGAKNIQYFGAGTRLSVL.

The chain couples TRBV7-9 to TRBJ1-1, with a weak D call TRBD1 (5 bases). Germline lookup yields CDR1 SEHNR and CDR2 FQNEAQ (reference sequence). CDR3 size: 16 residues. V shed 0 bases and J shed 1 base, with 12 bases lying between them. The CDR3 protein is CASSLAPGVSNTEAFF. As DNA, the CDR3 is TGTGCCAGCAGCTTAGCGCCGGGGGTATCGAACACTGAAGCTTTCTTT.

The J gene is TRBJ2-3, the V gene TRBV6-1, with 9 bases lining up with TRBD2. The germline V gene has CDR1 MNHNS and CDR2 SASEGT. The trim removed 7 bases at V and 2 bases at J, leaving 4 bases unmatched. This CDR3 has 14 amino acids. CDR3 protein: CASTVAGVTDTQYF. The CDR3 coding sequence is TGTGCCAGCACCGTAGCGGGAGTCACAGATACGCAGTATTTT.

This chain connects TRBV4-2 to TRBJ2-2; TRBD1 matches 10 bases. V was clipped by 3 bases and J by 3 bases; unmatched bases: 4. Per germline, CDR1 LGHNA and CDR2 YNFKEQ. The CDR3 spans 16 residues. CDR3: CASSQDRGLDTGELFF. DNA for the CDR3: TGTGCCAGCAGCCAGGACAGGGGGTTGGACACCGGGGAGCTGTTTTTT.

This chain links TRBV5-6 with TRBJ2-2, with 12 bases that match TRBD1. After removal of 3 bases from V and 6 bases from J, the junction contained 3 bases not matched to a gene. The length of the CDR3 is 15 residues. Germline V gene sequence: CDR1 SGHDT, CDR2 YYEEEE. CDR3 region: CASSWGTGGSGELFF. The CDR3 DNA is TGTGCCAGCAGCTGGGGGACAGGGGGCTCCGGGGAGCTGTTTTTT.

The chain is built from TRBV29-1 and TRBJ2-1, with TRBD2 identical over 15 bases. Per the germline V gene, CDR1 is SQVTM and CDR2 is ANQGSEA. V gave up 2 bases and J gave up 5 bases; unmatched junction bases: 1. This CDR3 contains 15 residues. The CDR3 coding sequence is TGCAGCGTTGAATGGACTAGCGGGGGGGACAATGAGCAGTTCTTC. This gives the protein CSVEWTSGGDNEQFF.

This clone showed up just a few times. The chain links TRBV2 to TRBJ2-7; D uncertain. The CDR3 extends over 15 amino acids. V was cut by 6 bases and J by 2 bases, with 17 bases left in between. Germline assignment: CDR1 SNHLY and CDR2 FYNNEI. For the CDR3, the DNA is TGTGCCAGCAGAGACCTAGTTGTGGGCCCCTACGAGCAGTACTTC. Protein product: CASRDLVVGPYEQYF.

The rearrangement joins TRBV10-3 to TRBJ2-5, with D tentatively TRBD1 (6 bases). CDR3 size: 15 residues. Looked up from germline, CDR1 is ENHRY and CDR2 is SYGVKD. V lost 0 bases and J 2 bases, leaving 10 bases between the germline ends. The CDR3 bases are TGTGCCATCAGTGAGTCGGCAGGGGAGCAAGAGACCCAGTACTTC. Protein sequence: CAISESAGEQETQYF.

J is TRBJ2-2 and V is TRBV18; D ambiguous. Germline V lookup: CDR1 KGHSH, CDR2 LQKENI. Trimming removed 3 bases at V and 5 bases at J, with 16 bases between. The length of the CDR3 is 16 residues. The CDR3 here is CASSPRTAGYTGELFF. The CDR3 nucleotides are TGTGCCAGCTCACCTAGGACCGCCGGGTATACCGGGGAGCTGTTTTTT. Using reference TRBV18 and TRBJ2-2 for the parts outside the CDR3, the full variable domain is NAGVMQNPRHLVRRRGQEARLRCSPMKGHSHVYWYRQLPEEGLKFMVYLQKENIIDESGMPKERFSAEFPKEGPSILRIQQVVRGDSAAYFCASSPRTAGYTGELFFGEGSRLTVL.

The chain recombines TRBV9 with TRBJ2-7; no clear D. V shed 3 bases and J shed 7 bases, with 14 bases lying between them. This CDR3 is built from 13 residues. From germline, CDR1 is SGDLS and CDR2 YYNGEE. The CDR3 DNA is TGTGCCAGCAGCGCCGAGACCCGGCGGGAGCAGTACTTC. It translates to CASSAETRREQYF. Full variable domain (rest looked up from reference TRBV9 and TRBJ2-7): DSGVTQTPKHLITATGQRVTLRCSPRSGDLSVYWYQQSLDQGLQFLIQYYNGEERAKGNILERFSAQQFPDLHSELNLSSLELGDSALYFCASSAETRREQYFGPGTRLTVT.

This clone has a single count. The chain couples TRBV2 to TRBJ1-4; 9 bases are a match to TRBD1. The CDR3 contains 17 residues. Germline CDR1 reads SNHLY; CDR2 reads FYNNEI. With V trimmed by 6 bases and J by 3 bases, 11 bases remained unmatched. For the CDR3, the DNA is TGTGCCAGCAGGACCGGGACAGGGAGTTTTGCTAATGAAAAACTGTTTTTT. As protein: CASRTGTGSFANEKLFF.

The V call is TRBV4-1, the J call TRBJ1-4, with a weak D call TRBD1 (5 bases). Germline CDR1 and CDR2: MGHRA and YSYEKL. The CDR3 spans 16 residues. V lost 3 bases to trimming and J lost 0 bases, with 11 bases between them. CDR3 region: CASSQGTVATNEKLFF. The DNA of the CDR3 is TGCGCCAGCAGCCAGGGGACGGTTGCAACTAATGAAAAACTGTTTTTT.

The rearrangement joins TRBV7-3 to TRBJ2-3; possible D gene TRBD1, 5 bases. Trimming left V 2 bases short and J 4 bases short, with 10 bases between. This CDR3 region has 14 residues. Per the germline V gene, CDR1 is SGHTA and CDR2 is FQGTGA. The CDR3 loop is CASSLQGPPDTQYF. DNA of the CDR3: TGTGCCAGCAGCTTACAGGGTCCCCCAGATACGCAGTATTTT. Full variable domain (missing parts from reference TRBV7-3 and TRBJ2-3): GAGVSQTPSNKVTEKGKYVELRCDPISGHTALYWYRQSLGQGPEFLIYFQGTGAADDSGLPNDRFFAVRPEGSVSTLKIQRTERGDSAVYLCASSLQGPPDTQYFGPGTRLTVL.